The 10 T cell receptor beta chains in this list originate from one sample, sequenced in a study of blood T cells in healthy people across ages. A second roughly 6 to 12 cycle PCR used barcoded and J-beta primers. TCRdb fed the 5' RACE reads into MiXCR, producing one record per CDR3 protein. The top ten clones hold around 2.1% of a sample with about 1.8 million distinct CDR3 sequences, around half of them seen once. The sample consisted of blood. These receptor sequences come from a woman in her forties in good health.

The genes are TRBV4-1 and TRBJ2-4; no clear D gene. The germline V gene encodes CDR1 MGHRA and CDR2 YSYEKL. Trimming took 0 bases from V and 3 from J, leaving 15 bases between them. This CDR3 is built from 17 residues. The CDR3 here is CASSQEASPAVKNIQYF. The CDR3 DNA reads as TGCGCCAGCAGCCAAGAGGCCTCCCCGGCGGTCAAAAACATTCAGTACTTC.

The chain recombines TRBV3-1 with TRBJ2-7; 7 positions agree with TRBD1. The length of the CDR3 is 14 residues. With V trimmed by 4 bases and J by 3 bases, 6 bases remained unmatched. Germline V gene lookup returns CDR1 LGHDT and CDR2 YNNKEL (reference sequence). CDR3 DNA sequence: TGTGCCAGCAGCCCTTGGGGGACAGTCTACGAGCAGTACTTC. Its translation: CASSPWGTVYEQYF.

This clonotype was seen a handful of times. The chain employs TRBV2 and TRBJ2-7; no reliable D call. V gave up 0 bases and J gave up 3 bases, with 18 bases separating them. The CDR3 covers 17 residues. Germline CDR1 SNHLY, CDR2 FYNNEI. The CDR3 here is CASSEAADRAEFYEQYF. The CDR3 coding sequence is TGTGCCAGCAGTGAAGCCGCAGACCGGGCCGAATTCTACGAGCAGTACTTC.

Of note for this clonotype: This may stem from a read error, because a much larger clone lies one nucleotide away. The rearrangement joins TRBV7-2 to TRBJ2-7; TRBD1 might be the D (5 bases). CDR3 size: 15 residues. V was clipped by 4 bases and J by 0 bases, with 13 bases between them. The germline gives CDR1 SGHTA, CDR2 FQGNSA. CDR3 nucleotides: TGTGCCAGCAGCTGGGGCACTTTGAGCTCCTACGAGCAGTACTTC. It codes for CASSWGTLSSYEQYF.

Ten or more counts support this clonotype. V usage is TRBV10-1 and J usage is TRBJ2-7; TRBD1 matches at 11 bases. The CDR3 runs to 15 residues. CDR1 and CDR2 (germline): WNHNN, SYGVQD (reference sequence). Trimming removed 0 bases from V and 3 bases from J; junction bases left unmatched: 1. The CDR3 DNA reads TGCGCCAGCAGTGAGTCCGGGACAGGGGGCTACGAGCAGTACTTC. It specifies CASSESGTGGYEQYF.

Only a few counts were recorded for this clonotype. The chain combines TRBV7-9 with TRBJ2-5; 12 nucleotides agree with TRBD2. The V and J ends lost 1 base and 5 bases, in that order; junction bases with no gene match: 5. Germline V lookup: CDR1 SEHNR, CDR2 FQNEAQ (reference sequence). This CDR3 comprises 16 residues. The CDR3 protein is CASSLVVTSGGETQYF. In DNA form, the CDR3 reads TGTGCCAGCAGCTTAGTGGTGACTAGCGGGGGCGAGACCCAGTACTTC.

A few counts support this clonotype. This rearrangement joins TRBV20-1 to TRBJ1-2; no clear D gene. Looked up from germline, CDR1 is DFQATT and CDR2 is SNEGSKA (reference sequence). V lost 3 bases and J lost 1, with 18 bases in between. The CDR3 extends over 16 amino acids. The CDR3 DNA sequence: TGCAGTGCTAGCCAAGAACGAGGACGGGTTAACTATGGCTACACCTTC. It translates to CSASQERGRVNYGYTF.

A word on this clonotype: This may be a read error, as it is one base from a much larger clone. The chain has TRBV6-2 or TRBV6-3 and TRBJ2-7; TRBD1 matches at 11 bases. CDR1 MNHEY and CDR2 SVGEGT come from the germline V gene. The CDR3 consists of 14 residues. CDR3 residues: CASSYGQGAYKQYF. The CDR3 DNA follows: TGTGCCAGCAGTTACGGACAGGGGGCCTACAAGCAGTACTTC.

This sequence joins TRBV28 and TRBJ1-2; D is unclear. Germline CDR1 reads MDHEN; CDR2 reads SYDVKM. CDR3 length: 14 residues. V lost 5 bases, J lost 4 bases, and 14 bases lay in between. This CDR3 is CASSPLSSPYGYTF. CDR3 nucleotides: TGTGCCAGCAGTCCCCTGTCGTCGCCCTATGGCTACACCTTC.

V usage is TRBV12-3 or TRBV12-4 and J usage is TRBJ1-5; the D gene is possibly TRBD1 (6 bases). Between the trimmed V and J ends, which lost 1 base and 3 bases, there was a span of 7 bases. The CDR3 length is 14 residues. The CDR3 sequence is CASSLGDTNQPQHF. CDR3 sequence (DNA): TGTGCCAGCAGTTTAGGGGACACCAATCAGCCCCAGCATTTT.